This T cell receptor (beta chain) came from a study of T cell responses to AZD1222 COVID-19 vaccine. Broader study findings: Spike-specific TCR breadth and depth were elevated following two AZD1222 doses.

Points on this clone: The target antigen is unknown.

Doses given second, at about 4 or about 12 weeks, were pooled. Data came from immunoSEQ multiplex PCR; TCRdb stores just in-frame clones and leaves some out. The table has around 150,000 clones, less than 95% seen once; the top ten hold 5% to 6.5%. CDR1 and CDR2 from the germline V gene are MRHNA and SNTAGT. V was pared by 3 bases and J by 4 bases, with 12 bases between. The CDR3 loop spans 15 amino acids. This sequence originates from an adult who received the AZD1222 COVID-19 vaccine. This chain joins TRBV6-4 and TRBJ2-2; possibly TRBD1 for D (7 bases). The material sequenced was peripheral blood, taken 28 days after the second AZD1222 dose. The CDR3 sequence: CASSEEGASTGELFF. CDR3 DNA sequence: TGTGCCAGCAGTGAGGAGGGGGCGAGCACCGGGGAGCTGTTTTTT.